Below, 21 T cell receptor beta chains from the same sample are listed, as sequenced in a study of control samples from healthy donors and cancer patients. Libraries were prepared by immunoSEQ multiplex PCR; TCRdb keeps only in-frame clonotypes and omits some of them. This sample yields some 100,000 clones, of which more than 90% are seen a single time; under 4% belongs to the top ten. The sequenced sample was blood. The receptors shown here come from a human donor in good health. The donor label of this sample is uncertain.

This chain connects TRBV11-2 to TRBJ2-2; perhaps TRBD1 as D (6 bases). CDR1 and CDR2 (germline): SGHAT, FQNNGV. The CDR3 runs to 16 residues. V lost 3 bases to trimming and J lost 6 bases, with 17 bases between them. The CDR3 region is CASSFQTGLSAGELFF. Here the CDR3 DNA reads TGTGCCAGCAGCTTCCAGACAGGTTTGTCGGCCGGGGAGCTGTTTTTT.

This chain links TRBV5-1 with TRBJ1-1; D call uncertain. Trimming removed 4 bases from V and 2 bases from J, with 12 bases in between. This CDR3 spans 14 amino acids. Germline CDR1 is SGHRS and CDR2 is YFSETQ. The CDR3 here is CASSIAGRNTEAFF. The CDR3 region has the DNA TGCGCCAGCAGCATAGCCGGGAGAAACACTGAAGCTTTCTTT.

V is TRBV6-5 and J is TRBJ1-3; unclear D gene. This CDR3 is built from 13 residues. Germline loops: CDR1 MNHEY, CDR2 SVGAGI. V gave up 8 bases and J gave up 0 bases, with 8 bases separating them. This chain's CDR3 is CASLVSSGNTIYF. The CDR3 DNA is TGTGCCAGCCTTGTCAGCTCTGGAAACACCATATATTTT.

The V call is TRBV11-3, the J call TRBJ1-1, with 7 bases lining up with TRBD1. After removal of 5 bases from V and 4 bases from J, the junction contained 4 bases not matched to a gene. The CDR3 runs 13 residues. CDR1 is SGHNT, CDR2 YENEEA, per germline. CDR3 loop: CASSAGTATEAFF. The CDR3 DNA reads as TGTGCCAGCAGCGCCGGGACAGCCACTGAAGCTTTCTTT. Complete variable domain (other parts from reference TRBV11-3 and TRBJ1-1): EAGVVQSPRYKIIEKKQPVAFWCNPISGHNTLYWYLQNLGQGPELLIRYENEEAVDDSQLPKDRFSAERLKGVDSTLKIQPAELGDSAVYLCASSAGTATEAFFGQGTRLTVV.

V gene TRBV7-8 combines with J gene TRBJ2-3; 12 positions agree with TRBD1. Germline V CDR1 and CDR2: SGHVS, FQNEAQ. The CDR3 extends over 17 amino acids. V was clipped by 5 bases and J by 5 bases; unmatched bases: 11. CDR3 DNA: TGTGCCAGCAGCGGGGGTAAACGGGACAGGGGGCGAGATACGCAGTATTTT. This sequence encodes CASSGGKRDRGRDTQYF. Supplemented by reference TRBV7-8 and TRBJ2-3, the full variable domain reads GAGVSQSPRYKVAKRGQDVALRCDPISGHVSLFWYQQALGQGPEFLTYFQNEAQLDKSGLPSDRFFAERPEGSVSTLKIQRTQQEDSAVYLCASSGGKRDRGRDTQYFGPGTRLTVL.

The gene calls are TRBV30 and TRBJ2-1; D is unclear. This CDR3 comprises 13 residues. Trimming removed 2 bases at V and 7 bases at J, with 12 bases between. The V gene's germline CDR1 is GTSNPN and CDR2 SVGIG (reference sequence). CDR3 amino acids: CAWSPNWKNEQFF. DNA for the CDR3: TGTGCCTGGAGTCCAAACTGGAAAAATGAGCAGTTCTTC.

The chain carries TRBV5-1 and TRBJ1-6; 12 nucleotides match TRBD1. Germline-derived CDR1 and CDR2 are SGHRS and YFSETQ. Losses at the gene ends were 2 bases for V and 9 bases for J; bases not matched to a gene: 3. The CDR3 is 15 amino acids. This CDR3 is CASSLGTGGGSPLHF. The DNA for the CDR3 is TGCGCCAGCAGCTTAGGGACAGGGGGCGGTTCACCCCTCCACTTT.

The rearrangement uses TRBV2 and TRBJ2-1, with 11 bases lining up with TRBD2. The germline CDR1 and CDR2 sequences are SNHLY and FYNNEI. The CDR3 is made up of 13 amino acids. The J segment lost 10 bases and the V segment lost 11 bases, leaving 10 bases of the junction unmatched. The CDR3 region is CAGETSGVKEQFF. CDR3 DNA: TGTGCCGGGGAGACTAGCGGGGTTAAAGAGCAGTTCTTC.

The rearrangement joins TRBV7-6 to TRBJ2-3; 10 bases fit TRBD2. This CDR3 has 16 amino acids. Germline V CDR1 and CDR2: SGHVS, FNYEAQ. The junction had 4 bases not matched to a gene; V was cut back by 4 bases and J by 0 bases. The CDR3 loop is CASSSLAGTSTDTQYF. The CDR3 region has the DNA TGTGCCAGCAGCTCACTAGCGGGGACTAGCACAGATACGCAGTATTTT. The full variable domain, with the rest looked up from reference TRBV7-6 and TRBJ2-3, is GAGVSQSPRYKVTKRGQDVALRCDPISGHVSLYWYRQALGQGPEFLTYFNYEAQQDKSGLPNDRFSAERPEGSISTLTIQRTEQRDSAMYRCASSSLAGTSTDTQYFGPGTRLTVL.

This clone was observed a single time. The chain is built from TRBV11-2 and TRBJ2-5, with 9 bases lining up with TRBD1. The germline gives CDR1 SGHAT, CDR2 FQNNGV. V trimming: 4 bases; J trimming: 4 bases; junction bases outside the gene matches: 4. This CDR3 comprises 14 residues. The CDR3 sequence is CASSSPGQGETQYF. The DNA for the CDR3 is TGTGCCAGCAGCTCACCGGGACAGGGAGAGACCCAGTACTTC.

CDR3 in amino acids: CASSQGEGPIEAFF. As DNA, the CDR3 is TGTGCCAGCAGCCAAGGCGAGGGCCCTATTGAAGCTTTCTTT. The chain employs TRBV5-8 and TRBJ1-1; D is unresolved. Trimming took off 4 bases at V and 7 bases at J, with 17 bases between the two ends. The CDR3 is 14 amino acids. Germline V gene data show CDR1 as SGHTS and CDR2 as YDEGEE. Combining the CDR3 with reference TRBV5-8 and TRBJ1-1 gives the whole variable domain EAGVTQSPTHLIKTRGQQATLRCSPISGHTSVYWYQQALGLGLQFLLWYDEGEERNRGNFPPRFSGRQFPNYSSELNVNALELEDSALYLCASSQGEGPIEAFFGQGTRLTVV.

The rearrangement links TRBV5-1 to TRBJ1-2; 11 bases match TRBD1. Looked up from germline, CDR1 is SGHRS and CDR2 is YFSETQ. The CDR3 runs 15 residues. The J segment lost 6 bases and the V segment lost 2 bases, leaving 6 bases of the junction unmatched. CDR3 residues: CASSLGQGARDGYTF. The CDR3, as DNA: TGCGCCAGCAGCTTAGGACAGGGGGCGCGGGATGGCTACACCTTC. Looking up the rest from reference TRBV5-1 and TRBJ1-2 gives the full variable domain: KAGVTQTPRYLIKTRGQQVTLSCSPISGHRSVSWYQQTPGQGLQFLFEYFSETQRNKGNFPGRFSGRQFSNSRSEMNVSTLELGDSALYLCASSLGQGARDGYTFGSGTRLTVV.

V and J are TRBV21-1 and TRBJ2-1; no DNA check was done on the table's D call, TRBD1. TRBV21-1 is deemed a pseudogene. The CDR3 consists of 16 residues. The CDR3 here is CASSKGRDRGWNEQFF. In DNA form, the CDR3 reads TGTGCCAGCAGCAAAGGTAGGGACAGGGGGTGGAATGAGCAGTTCTTC.

This clone has only a few counts. The chain recombines TRBV5-8 with TRBJ2-7; possibly TRBD2 for D (5 bases). Germline V gene lookup returns CDR1 SGHTS and CDR2 YDEGEE. The CDR3 totals 13 residues. The ends were cut back, 0 bases at V and 3 bases at J, with 7 bases in the middle. CDR3 region: CASSLDGVYEQYF. The CDR3 region has the DNA TGTGCCAGCAGCTTGGACGGGGTCTACGAGCAGTACTTC.

V gene TRBV28 combines with J gene TRBJ1-5; possible D gene TRBD1, 6 bases. Trimming removed 3 bases at V and 1 base at J, with 13 bases between. From germline, CDR1 is MDHEN and CDR2 SYDVKM. The CDR3 runs to 16 residues. The CDR3: CASSFRGAGSNQPQHF. The CDR3 DNA reads TGTGCCAGCAGTTTCCGGGGGGCGGGGAGCAATCAGCCCCAGCATTTT.

This clone was found once. The rearrangement joins TRBV27 to TRBJ1-2; D call uncertain. The germline V gene encodes CDR1 MNHEY and CDR2 SMNVEV (reference sequence). Trimming pared 2 bases from V and 0 bases from J, leaving 10 bases between. This CDR3 is 15 amino acids long. The CDR3 loop is CASSLRSRSNYGYTF. The CDR3 DNA sequence: TGTGCCAGCAGTTTAAGGAGCCGTTCTAACTATGGCTACACCTTC.

The rearrangement links TRBV27 to TRBJ2-3, with no clear D. Germline V lookup: CDR1 MNHEY, CDR2 SMNVEV (reference sequence). There are 11 residues in the CDR3. Between the trimmed V and J ends, which lost 4 bases and 6 bases, there was a span of 5 bases. CDR3 bases: TGTGCCAGCAGTTCCGGGGATACGCAGTATTTT. It codes for CASSSGDTQYF.

V gene TRBV5-5 combines with J gene TRBJ1-3; the D gene is possibly TRBD1 (5 bases). Trimming removed 1 base from V and 0 bases from J, with 8 bases in between. The CDR3 is made up of 15 amino acids. Germline values: CDR1 SGHKS, CDR2 YYEKEE (reference sequence). CDR3 residues: CASSLWGGSGNTIYF. CDR3 bases: TGTGCCAGCAGCTTGTGGGGGGGCTCTGGAAACACCATATATTTT. The whole variable domain, remainder taken from reference TRBV5-5 and TRBJ1-3, is DAGVTQSPTHLIKTRGQQVTLRCSPISGHKSVSWYQQVLGQGPQFIFQYYEKEERGRGNFPDRFSARQFPNYSSELNVNALLLGDSALYLCASSLWGGSGNTIYFGEGSWLTVV.

This chain uses TRBV7-6 with TRBJ1-1; 7 bases map to TRBD1. The CDR3 is 15 amino acids. Trimming cost V 3 bases and J 1 base; bases outside gene matches: 5. CDR1 SGHVS and CDR2 FNYEAQ come from the germline V gene. CDR3 nucleotide sequence: TGTGCCAGCAGCTTCACAGGGGAGGGGAACACTGAAGCTTTCTTT. This codes for CASSFTGEGNTEAFF.

The chain carries TRBV24-1 and TRBJ2-1, with 10 bases fitting TRBD2. Germline V gives CDR1 KGHDR, CDR2 SFDVKD. The CDR3 has 16 amino acids. J lost 4 bases, V lost 5 bases, and 7 bases had no gene match. CDR3 nucleotide sequence: TGTGCCACCAGTGGGTCTAGCGGGGGTGAGTACAATGAGCAGTTCTTC. It yields the protein CATSGSSGGEYNEQFF.

Here the CDR3 DNA reads TGCGCCAGCAGCGTTAGCGGGGGGACCTACAATGAGCAGTTCTTC. Translated, it gives CASSVSGGTYNEQFF. The chain links TRBV5-1 to TRBJ2-1, with 10 bases aligning to TRBD2. Germline assignment: CDR1 SGHRS and CDR2 YFSETQ. The V gene end was trimmed by 4 bases and the J gene end by 2 bases; junction bases not matched to a gene: 3. The CDR3 totals 15 residues.